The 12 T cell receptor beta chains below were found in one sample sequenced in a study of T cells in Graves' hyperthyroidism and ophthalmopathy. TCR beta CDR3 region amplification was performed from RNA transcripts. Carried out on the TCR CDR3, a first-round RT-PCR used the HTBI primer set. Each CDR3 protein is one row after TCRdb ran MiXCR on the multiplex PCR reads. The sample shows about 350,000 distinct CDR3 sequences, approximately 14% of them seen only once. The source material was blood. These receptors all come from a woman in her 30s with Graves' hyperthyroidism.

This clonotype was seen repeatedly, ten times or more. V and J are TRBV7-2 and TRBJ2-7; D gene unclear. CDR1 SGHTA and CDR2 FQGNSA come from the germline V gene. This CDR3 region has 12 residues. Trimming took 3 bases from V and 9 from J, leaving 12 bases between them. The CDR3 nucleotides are TGTGCCAGCAGCTTTTCCGTAAAGGCGCAGTACTTC. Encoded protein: CASSFSVKAQYF.

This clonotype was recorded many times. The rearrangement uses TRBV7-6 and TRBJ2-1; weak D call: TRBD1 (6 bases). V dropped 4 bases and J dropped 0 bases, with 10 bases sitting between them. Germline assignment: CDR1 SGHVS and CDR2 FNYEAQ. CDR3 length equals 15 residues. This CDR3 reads CASSSDRSSYNEQFF. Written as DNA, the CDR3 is TGTGCCAGCAGCTCCGACAGGAGCTCCTACAATGAGCAGTTCTTC. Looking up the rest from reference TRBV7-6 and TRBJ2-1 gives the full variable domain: GAGVSQSPRYKVTKRGQDVALRCDPISGHVSLYWYRQALGQGPEFLTYFNYEAQQDKSGLPNDRFSAERPEGSISTLTIQRTEQRDSAMYRCASSSDRSSYNEQFFGPGTRLTVL.

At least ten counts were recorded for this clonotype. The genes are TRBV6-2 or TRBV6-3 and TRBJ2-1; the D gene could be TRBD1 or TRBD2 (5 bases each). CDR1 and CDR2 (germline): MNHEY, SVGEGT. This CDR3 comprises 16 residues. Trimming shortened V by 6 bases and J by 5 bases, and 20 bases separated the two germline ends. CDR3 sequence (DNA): TGTGCCAGCAGCCCCCATAAGGGGAGACCTAACAATGAGCAGTTCTTC. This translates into CASSPHKGRPNNEQFF.

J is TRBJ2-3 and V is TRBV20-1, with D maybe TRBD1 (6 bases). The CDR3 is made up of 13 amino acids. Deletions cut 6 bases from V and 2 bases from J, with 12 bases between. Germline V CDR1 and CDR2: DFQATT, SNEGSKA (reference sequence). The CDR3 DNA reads TGCAGTGCCTGGGACACATCCACAGATACGCAGTATTTT. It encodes CSAWDTSTDTQYF.

In nucleotides, the CDR3 is TGCGCCAGCAAACGCGGGAGTGGAGTGGATGAGCAGTTCTTC. Its translation: CASKRGSGVDEQFF. The genes are TRBV5-1 and TRBJ2-1, with TRBD2 matching over 7 bases. CDR3 size: 14 residues. The J segment lost 8 bases and the V segment lost 6 bases, leaving 11 bases of the junction unmatched. In germline, CDR1 is SGHRS, CDR2 YFSETQ.

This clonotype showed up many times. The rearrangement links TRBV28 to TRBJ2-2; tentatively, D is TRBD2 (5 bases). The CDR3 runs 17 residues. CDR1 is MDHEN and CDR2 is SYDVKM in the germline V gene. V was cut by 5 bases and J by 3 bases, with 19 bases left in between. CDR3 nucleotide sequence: TGTGCCAGCAGTCTCCTACAGCGGCGGTGGGACACCGGGGAGCTGTTTTTT. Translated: CASSLLQRRWDTGELFF.

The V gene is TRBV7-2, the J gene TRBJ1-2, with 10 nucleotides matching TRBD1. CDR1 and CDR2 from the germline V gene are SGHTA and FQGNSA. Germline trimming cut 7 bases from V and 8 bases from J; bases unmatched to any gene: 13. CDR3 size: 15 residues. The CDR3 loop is CASTMLGQGNLGYTF. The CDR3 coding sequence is TGTGCCAGCACAATGTTGGGACAGGGGAATCTCGGCTACACCTTC. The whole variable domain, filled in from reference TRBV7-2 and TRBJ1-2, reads GAGVSQSPSNKVTEKGKDVELRCDPISGHTALYWYRQSLGQGLEFLIYFQGNSAPDKSGLPSDRFSAERTGGSVSTLTIQRTQQEDSAVYLCASTMLGQGNLGYTFGSGTRLTVV.

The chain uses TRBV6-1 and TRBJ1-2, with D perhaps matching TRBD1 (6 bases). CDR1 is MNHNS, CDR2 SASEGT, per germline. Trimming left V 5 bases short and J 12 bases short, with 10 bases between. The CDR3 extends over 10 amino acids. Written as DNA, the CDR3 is TGTGCCAGCAGTTGGCCAGGGGACACCTTC. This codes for CASSWPGDTF.

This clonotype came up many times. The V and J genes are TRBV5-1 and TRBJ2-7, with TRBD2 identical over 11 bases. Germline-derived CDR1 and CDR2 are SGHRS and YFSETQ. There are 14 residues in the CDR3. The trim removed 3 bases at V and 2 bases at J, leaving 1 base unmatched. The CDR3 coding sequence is TGCGCCAGCAGCTCGACTAGCGGGACCTACGAGCAGTACTTC. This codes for CASSSTSGTYEQYF.

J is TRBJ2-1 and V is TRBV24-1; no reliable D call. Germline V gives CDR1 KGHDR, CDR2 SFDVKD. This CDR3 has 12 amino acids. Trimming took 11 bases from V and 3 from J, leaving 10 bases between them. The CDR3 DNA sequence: TGTGCCAGCGGACGGTTCTACAATGAGCAGTTCTTC. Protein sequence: CASGRFYNEQFF.

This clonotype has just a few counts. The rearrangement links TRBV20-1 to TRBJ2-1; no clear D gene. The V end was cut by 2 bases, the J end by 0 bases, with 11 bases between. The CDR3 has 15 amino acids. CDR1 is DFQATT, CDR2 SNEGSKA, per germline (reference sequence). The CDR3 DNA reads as TGCAGTGCTAGACCTATGGAGAGCTCCTACAATGAGCAGTTCTTC. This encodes CSARPMESSYNEQFF.

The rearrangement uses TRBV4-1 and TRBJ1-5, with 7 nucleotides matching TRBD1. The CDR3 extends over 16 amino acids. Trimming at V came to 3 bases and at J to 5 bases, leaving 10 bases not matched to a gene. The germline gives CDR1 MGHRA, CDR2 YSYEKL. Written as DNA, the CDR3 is TGCGCCAGCAGCCACGTGACAGGGAGAAGGGATCAGCCCCAGCATTTT. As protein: CASSHVTGRRDQPQHF.